This is a list of T cell receptor beta chains from one sample in a study of tumor-infiltrating lymphocytes in primary liver carcinoma. TCRdb analysed the multiplex PCR reads with MiXCR anew, one entry per CDR3 protein. The table has more than 85,000 distinct CDR3 sequences, roughly four fifths seen once; the top ten hold approximately 20%. The sequenced material came from liver tumor tissue from sampling region 3. These receptors came from a man aged 35 to 55 with primary liver carcinoma and hepatitis B virus infection. The CDR3 runs from the conserved cysteine through the conserved F or W. The D gene is left open where the match is weak. Size is omitted from some rows. Given values are once, few, many or a class for expanded clones.

size	D	V	J	CDR3	DNA
.	TRBD2	TRBV11-2	TRBJ2-5	CASILGASGQETHYF	TGTGCTAGCATCTTAGGGGCTAGCGGACAAGAGACCCACTACTTC
many	.	TRBV28	TRBJ1-3	CASFGPRQRNTIYF	TGTGCCAGCTTTGGACCTCGACAACGAAACACCATATATTTT
once	TRBD2	TRBV6-1	TRBJ2-7	CANSEGTSGLYEQYF	TGTGCCAACAGTGAGGGGACTAGTGGTCTCTACGAGCAGTACTTC
once	.	TRBV6-5	TRBJ2-5	CASSYSNSGGYQETQYF	TGTGCCAGCAGTTACTCGAATAGTGGTGGGTACCAAGAGACCCAGTACTTC
.	TRBD2	TRBV11-2	TRBJ2-2	CASNVVTSGGTGKLFF	TGTGCCAGCAACGTAGTGACTAGCGGGGGCACCGGGAAGCTGTTTTTT
.	.	TRBV12-3/TRBV12-4	TRBJ2-2	CAIDSHDRGGELFF	TGTGCCATCGATTCCCACGACCGGGGCGGGGAGCTGTTTTTT
medium-sized	TRBD2	TRBV5-4	TRBJ2-2	CASSLRLAGKNTGELFF	TGTGCCAGCAGCTTGCGGCTAGCGGGAAAGAACACCGGGGAGCTGTTTTTT
.	.	TRBV9	TRBJ2-7	CTSSVGDMSTHEQYF	TGTACCAGCAGCGTAGGGGACATGTCGACGCACGAGCAGTACTTC
.	TRBD2	TRBV6-5	TRBJ2-3	CASNSGVAGTDAQYF	TGTGCCAGCAACTCAGGAGTAGCGGGAACAGATGCGCAGTATTTT
.	.	TRBV12-3/TRBV12-4	TRBJ1-6	CVNSLGGKSPLHF	TGTGTCAACTCATTGGGGGGGAAATCACCCCTCCACTTT
.	.	TRBV4-2	TRBJ2-7	CSSSQDRNEQCF	TGTTCCAGCAGCCAGGATCGGAACGAGCAGTGCTTC
.	.	TRBV4-1	TRBJ1-2	CASSQSGDSYTF	TGTGCCAGCAGCCAATCAGGGGATAGCTACACCTTC
.	.	TRBV28	TRBJ2-7	CAGSLWPYEQYF	TGTGCCGGCAGTCTGTGGCCCTACGAGCAGTACTTC
.	.	TRBV30	TRBJ2-3	CSWSAGTYSDTQYF	TGTTCCTGGAGTGCGGGGACATACTCGGATACGCAGTATTTT
.	.	TRBV24-1	TRBJ1-5	CTTSTSWWDQPQHF	TGTACCACCAGTACTTCGTGGTGGGATCAGCCCCAGCATTTT
once	TRBD2	TRBV6-5	TRBJ2-7	CASKRTSGRSWEQYF	TGTGCCAGCAAGCGGACTAGCGGAAGATCTTGGGAGCAGTACTTC
.	.	TRBV4-2	TRBJ1-1	CASSQEVTWGTETFF	TGTGCCAGCAGTCAAGAGGTGACATGGGGCACTGAAACTTTCTTT
.	.	TRBV5-1	TRBJ2-2	CASSSETRGRNTGELFF	TGCGCCAGCAGCTCGGAGACTAGGGGGAGAAACACCGGGGAGCTGTTTTTT
.	TRBD1	TRBV10-3	TRBJ1-2	CAISDLRDRESDYTF	TGTGCCATCAGTGATCTCCGGGACAGGGAGTCTGACTACACCTTT
.	TRBD1	TRBV5-4	TRBJ2-5	CPSSLVGGGESQYF	TGTCCCAGCAGCTTGGTAGGGGGCGGTGAGAGCCAGTACTTC
.	.	TRBV29-1	TRBJ2-7	CSGAHGQKGSYEQYF	TGCAGCGGCGCACACGGACAGAAGGGCAGCTACGAGCAGTACTTC
once	.	TRBV12-3/TRBV12-4	TRBJ1-1	CASSSVGSEAFF	TGTGCCAGCAGCTCGGTAGGGAGTGAAGCTTTCTTT